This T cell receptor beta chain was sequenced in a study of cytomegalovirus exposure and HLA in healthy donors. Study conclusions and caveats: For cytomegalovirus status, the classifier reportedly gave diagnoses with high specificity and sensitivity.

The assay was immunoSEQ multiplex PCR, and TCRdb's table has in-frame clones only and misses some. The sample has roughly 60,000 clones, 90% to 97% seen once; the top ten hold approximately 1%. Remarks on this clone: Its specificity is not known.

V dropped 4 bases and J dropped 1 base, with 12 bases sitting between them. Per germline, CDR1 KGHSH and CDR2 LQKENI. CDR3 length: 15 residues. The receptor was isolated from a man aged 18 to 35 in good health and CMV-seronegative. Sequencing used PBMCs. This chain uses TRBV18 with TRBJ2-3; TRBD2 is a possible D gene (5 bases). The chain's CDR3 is CASSRPDWGTDTQYF. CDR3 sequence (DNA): TGTGCCAGCTCACGGCCGGACTGGGGCACAGATACGCAGTATTTT.